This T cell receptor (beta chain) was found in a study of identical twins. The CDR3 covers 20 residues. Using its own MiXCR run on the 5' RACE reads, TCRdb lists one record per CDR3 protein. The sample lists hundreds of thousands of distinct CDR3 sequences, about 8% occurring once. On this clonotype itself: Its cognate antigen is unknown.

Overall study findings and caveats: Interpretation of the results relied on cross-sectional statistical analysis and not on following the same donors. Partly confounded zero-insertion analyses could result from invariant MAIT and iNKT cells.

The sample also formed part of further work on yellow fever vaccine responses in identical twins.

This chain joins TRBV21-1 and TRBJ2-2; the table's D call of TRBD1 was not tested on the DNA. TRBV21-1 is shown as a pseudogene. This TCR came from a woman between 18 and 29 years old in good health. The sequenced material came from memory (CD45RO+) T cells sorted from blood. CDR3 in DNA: TGTGCCAGCAGCACAGCACCGACAGGGTTGACAAGAAATGGCACCGGGGAGCTGTTTTTT. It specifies CASSTAPTGLTRNGTGELFF.